A single sample gave rise to the 28 T cell receptor beta chains below, sequenced in a study of T-cell reconstitution after alpha-beta-depleted transplantation in children. It was with unique molecular identifiers that the TCRbeta library was prepared. TCRdb itself ran the PCR reads through MiXCR, one entry per CDR3 protein. Counted here are roughly 350,000 distinct CDR3 sequences, over 9% occurring once; the ten biggest clones make up under 3%. This sample comprised PBMCs from the stem cell graft donor, obtained from the stem cell graft. These receptors were obtained from a human donor who donated a stem cell graft to a child with acute lymphoblastic leukemia.

A few counts support this clonotype. The chain employs TRBV28 and TRBJ2-5; TRBD1 is a possible D gene (6 bases). Germline assignment: CDR1 MDHEN and CDR2 SYDVKM. Trimming pared 7 bases from V and 2 bases from J, leaving 20 bases between. This CDR3 region has 16 residues. CDR3 loop: CASTTRGSGDQETQYF. CDR3 sequence (DNA): TGTGCCAGCACTACCAGGGGAAGCGGAGATCAAGAGACCCAGTACTTC.

This clonotype was detected only a few times. The J gene is TRBJ2-1, the V gene TRBV5-1; 8 nucleotides line up with TRBD1. Trimming took 6 bases from V and 5 from J; bases not matched to a gene: 13. CDR1 is SGHRS, CDR2 YFSETQ, per germline. This CDR3 has 16 residues. CDR3 DNA sequence: TGCGCCAGCACTCGATCAGGGGGCCTTGGGGACAATGAGCAGTTCTTC. Protein sequence: CASTRSGGLGDNEQFF. The full variable domain, its missing parts supplied by reference TRBV5-1 and TRBJ2-1, is KAGVTQTPRYLIKTRGQQVTLSCSPISGHRSVSWYQQTPGQGLQFLFEYFSETQRNKGNFPGRFSGRQFSNSRSEMNVSTLELGDSALYLCASTRSGGLGDNEQFFGPGTRLTVL.

The V gene is TRBV5-1, the J gene TRBJ1-1; TRBD1 is a possible D gene (6 bases). V lost 0 bases, J lost 0 bases, and 9 bases lay in between. The CDR3 sequence is 15 residues long. Germline-derived CDR1 and CDR2 are SGHRS and YFSETQ. The CDR3 is CASSLEGGMNTEAFF. Written as DNA, the CDR3 is TGCGCCAGCAGCTTGGAGGGGGGAATGAACACTGAAGCTTTCTTT.

This clonotype has a handful of counts. The chain couples TRBV5-1 to TRBJ1-1, with a possible D match to TRBD1 (6 bases). V was cut by 1 base and J by 4 bases, with 26 bases left in between. The CDR3 is made up of 19 amino acids. CDR1 and CDR2 from the germline V gene are SGHRS and YFSETQ. Here the CDR3 DNA reads TGCGCCAGCAGCTTGTTTCTGTCGGGGGCAGAGGAGGGAGGCACTGAAGCTTTCTTT. Its protein is CASSLFLSGAEEGGTEAFF.

The table lists this clonotype with a few counts. This chain joins TRBV20-1 and TRBJ1-1; D uncertain. The CDR3 is 14 residues long. The V end was cut by 0 bases, the J end by 7 bases, with 15 bases between. Per the germline V gene, CDR1 is DFQATT and CDR2 is SNEGSKA (reference sequence). CDR3 sequence: CSARDPVRSLEAFF. As DNA, the CDR3 is TGCAGTGCTAGAGATCCAGTGCGGAGCCTTGAAGCTTTCTTT.

This clonotype was counted many times. This chain joins TRBV29-1 and TRBJ2-2; D unclear. In germline, CDR1 is SQVTM, CDR2 ANQGSEA. V lost 4 bases and J lost 2, with 2 bases in between. This CDR3 spans 11 amino acids. This chain's CDR3 is CSVGNTGELFF. CDR3 bases: TGCAGCGTTGGTAACACCGGGGAGCTGTTTTTT.

V is TRBV7-2 and J is TRBJ2-5; TRBD2 aligns across 11 bases. Germline assignment: CDR1 SGHTA and CDR2 FQGNSA. V lost 8 bases, J lost 3 bases, and 8 bases stayed unmatched. The CDR3 length is 15 residues. CDR3 in DNA: TGTGCCAGCTCCCGTGGGACTAGCGGAAAAGAGACCCAGTACTTC. It is translated as CASSRGTSGKETQYF. The full variable domain, its missing parts supplied by reference TRBV7-2 and TRBJ2-5, is GAGVSQSPSNKVTEKGKDVELRCDPISGHTALYWYRQSLGQGLEFLIYFQGNSAPDKSGLPSDRFSAERTGGSVSTLTIQRTQQEDSAVYLCASSRGTSGKETQYFGPGTRLLVL.

This clonotype was seen a handful of times. The chain employs TRBV13 and TRBJ2-5; D possibly uses TRBD1 or TRBD2 (5 bases each). The V gene's germline CDR1 is PRHDT and CDR2 FYEKMQ (reference sequence). The ends were cut back, 4 bases at V and 1 base at J, with 19 bases in the middle. The CDR3 length is 17 residues. For the CDR3, the DNA is TGTGCCAGCAGCTCGACTATCGTTGAGAGGGGCCAAGAGACCCAGTACTTC. Translated: CASSSTIVERGQETQYF.

The table lists this clonotype with many counts. The genes are TRBV20-1 and TRBJ2-7, with 8 bases identical to TRBD1. This CDR3 comprises 15 residues. V lost 0 bases, J lost 0 bases, and 4 bases stayed unmatched. Looked up from germline, CDR1 is DFQATT and CDR2 is SNEGSKA (reference sequence). The CDR3 DNA reads as TGCAGTGCTAGAGATTCCGGGACAGGCTCCTACGAGCAGTACTTC. Protein sequence: CSARDSGTGSYEQYF.

A word on this clonotype: Germline and junction disagree at one end, which may indicate a read error. The chain uses TRBV7-3 and TRBJ2-2; D possibly uses TRBD1 or TRBD2 (6 bases each). Germline V CDR1 and CDR2: SGHTA, FQGTGA. This CDR3 has 16 amino acids. This chain's CDR3 is CASSLRGTENTGELFF. The CDR3 nucleotides read TGCGCCAGCAGCTTAAGGGGGACTGAGAACACCGGGGAGCTGTTTTTT.

In its sample, this clonotype was seen a few times. The V gene is TRBV5-1, the J gene TRBJ2-3, with a tentative D call TRBD1 (5 bases). The V gene's germline CDR1 is SGHRS and CDR2 YFSETQ. The CDR3 is 15 residues long. V was clipped by 0 bases and J by 1 base, with 9 bases between them. CDR3 region: CASSLGQKGTDTQYF. The CDR3 nucleotides are TGCGCCAGCAGCTTGGGACAGAAGGGCACAGATACGCAGTATTTT.

This clonotype was picked up a small number of times. The chain recombines TRBV27 with TRBJ2-6, with D perhaps TRBD1 or TRBD2 (5 bases each). Germline-derived CDR1 and CDR2 are MNHEY and SMNVEV (reference sequence). The CDR3 length is 16 residues. The V gene lost 5 bases and the J gene lost 4 bases, with 15 bases spanning the gap. CDR3 sequence reads: CASSDRGRRGANVLTF. CDR3 DNA sequence: TGTGCCAGCAGTGACCGGGGCCGTCGGGGGGCCAACGTCCTGACTTTC.

This sequence joins TRBV7-9 and TRBJ2-2; 8 positions match TRBD2. The germline gives CDR1 SEHNR, CDR2 FQNEAQ (reference sequence). Losses at the gene ends were 6 bases for V and 4 bases for J; bases not matched to a gene: 7. The CDR3 loop spans 15 amino acids. CDR3 in amino acids: CASSLSGRVTGELFF. Written as DNA, the CDR3 is TGTGCCAGCAGTTTAAGCGGGAGAGTCACCGGGGAGCTGTTTTTT.

This sequence joins TRBV29-1 and TRBJ2-5; 8 nucleotides line up with TRBD1. CDR1 and CDR2 (germline): SQVTM, ANQGSEA. This CDR3 has 15 residues. The trim removed 0 bases at V and 7 bases at J, leaving 10 bases unmatched. The DNA of the CDR3 is TGCAGCGTTGAAGATCCCCGGACAGGGAGTGGGACCCAGTACTTC. Protein: CSVEDPRTGSGTQYF.

Only a few counts were recorded for this clonotype. The rearrangement uses TRBV15 and TRBJ1-2; D unresolved. V was pared by 1 base and J by 2 bases, with 8 bases between. Looked up from germline, CDR1 is LNHNV and CDR2 is YYDKDF (reference sequence). The CDR3 totals 14 residues. The CDR3 spells CATSRVAGNYGYTF. Written as DNA, the CDR3 is TGTGCCACCAGCAGAGTCGCCGGCAACTATGGCTACACCTTC.

On this clonotype: A much larger clone lies one base from this, so it may be a read error. The V gene is TRBV7-9, the J gene TRBJ2-7; weak D call: TRBD1 (5 bases). CDR1 SEHNR and CDR2 FQNEAQ come from the germline V gene (reference sequence). This CDR3 comprises 14 residues. The DNA of the CDR3 is TGTGCCATCAGCTCCGAAGGGGCCTTTTACGAGCAGTACTTC. As protein: CAISSEGAFYEQYF.

The chain couples TRBV24-1 to TRBJ2-7; D is perhaps TRBD1 (5 bases). The V end lost 1 base, the J end lost 2 bases, and 20 bases lay between the germline ends. This CDR3 spans 18 amino acids. The germline V gene encodes CDR1 KGHDR and CDR2 SFDVKD. CDR3 DNA: TGTGCCACCAGTGATTTATTTGTGGCGGACATACCGACCTACGAGCAGTACTTC. Its translation is CATSDLFVADIPTYEQYF.

This clonotype was seen more than once but under ten times. The chain has TRBV6-5 and TRBJ2-5; 10 bases align to TRBD2. CDR1 and CDR2 from the germline V gene are MNHEY and SVGAGI. With V trimmed by 5 bases and J by 3 bases, 9 bases remained unmatched. The CDR3 spans 16 residues. The CDR3 loop is CASSRGGAGGKETQYF. The CDR3 coding sequence is TGTGCCAGCAGTCGCGGGGGAGCGGGAGGGAAAGAGACCCAGTACTTC.

This clonotype was picked up a small number of times. V is TRBV27 and J is TRBJ2-7, with a weak D call TRBD1 (6 bases). This CDR3 has 14 residues. Between the trimmed V and J ends, which lost 5 bases and 1 base, there was a span of 12 bases. Germline-derived CDR1 and CDR2 are MNHEY and SMNVEV (reference sequence). CDR3 residues: CASSPLTGSYEQYF. The DNA of the CDR3 is TGTGCCAGCAGTCCCCTGACAGGTTCCTACGAGCAGTACTTC.

The rearrangement uses TRBV11-2 and TRBJ2-3, with 9 bases lining up with TRBD2. The germline V gene encodes CDR1 SGHAT and CDR2 FQNNGV. The CDR3 totals 19 residues. Unmatched junction bases numbered 16, after V lost 4 bases and J lost 2 bases. CDR3 protein: CASSSLGWRGGRDTDTQYF. The CDR3 DNA is TGTGCCAGCAGCTCCTTAGGGTGGAGGGGCGGGAGGGACACAGATACGCAGTATTTT.

In regard to this clonotype: The junction and the germline gene differ at one end; a read error may be behind it. This chain connects TRBV12-3 or TRBV12-4 to TRBJ2-1; TRBD2 might be the D (6 bases). The CDR3 has 18 amino acids. The CDR3 reads CASCLPPGRDFTRNEQFF. The CDR3 DNA reads as TGTGCCAGCTGTTTACCACCCGGCCGGGACTTTACCCGTAATGAGCAGTTCTTC.

This clonotype was counted a few times. This sequence joins TRBV20-1 and TRBJ1-5; D uncertain. The CDR3 loop spans 16 amino acids. The V gene lost 1 base and the J gene lost 1 base, with 14 bases spanning the gap. The germline CDR1 and CDR2 sequences are DFQATT and SNEGSKA (reference sequence). The CDR3 DNA reads TGCAGTGCTAGAGGGGCAGGCTCCCTGAGCAATCAGCCCCAGCATTTT. Amino acid sequence: CSARGAGSLSNQPQHF.

This chain connects TRBV7-6 to TRBJ2-1; 8 nucleotides agree with TRBD2. The CDR3 contains 14 residues. Germline CDR1 SGHVS, CDR2 FNYEAQ. Germline trimming cut 9 bases from V and 8 bases from J; bases unmatched to any gene: 12. The CDR3 DNA reads as TGTGCCAGTCGCTCGGGGGGGGGTTCGGATGAGCAGTTCTTC. Protein product: CASRSGGGSDEQFF.

This chain uses TRBV29-1 with TRBJ2-5; a weak D match, TRBD1 (6 bases). Trimming removed 4 bases from V and 2 bases from J, with 8 bases in between. Germline V gene sequence: CDR1 SQVTM, CDR2 ANQGSEA. The CDR3 covers 12 residues. CDR3 protein: CSVVRGQETQYF. The CDR3 nucleotides are TGCAGCGTTGTAAGGGGGCAAGAGACCCAGTACTTC.

This clonotype was found a few times. The J gene is TRBJ1-6, the V gene TRBV12-3 or TRBV12-4; 12 bases align to TRBD1. J was trimmed by 7 bases and V by 3 bases; bases with no gene match: 4. This CDR3 is built from 16 residues. The CDR3 DNA sequence: TGTGCCAGCAGTTTGGGACAGGGGGCGCAGAATTCACCCCTCCACTTT. It encodes CASSLGQGAQNSPLHF.

The table lists this clonotype with many counts. J is TRBJ1-2 and V is TRBV11-2, with D tentatively TRBD1 (6 bases). Trimming removed 6 bases at V and 8 bases at J, with 19 bases between. This CDR3 spans 14 amino acids. The germline V gene encodes CDR1 SGHAT and CDR2 FQNNGV. This CDR3 is CASSQDSGSPGYTF. CDR3 DNA: TGTGCCAGCAGTCAGGACAGCGGCAGTCCGGGCTACACCTTC.

The J gene is TRBJ2-2, the V gene TRBV6-2 or TRBV6-3; 10 nucleotides align to TRBD2. The V gene end was trimmed by 2 bases and the J gene end by 1 base; junction bases not matched to a gene: 7. CDR1 MNHEY and CDR2 SVGEGT come from the germline V gene. This CDR3 contains 18 residues. The CDR3 protein is CASSYASGSALNTGELFF. The DNA for the CDR3 is TGTGCCAGCAGTTACGCTAGCGGGAGTGCTTTGAACACCGGGGAGCTGTTTTTT.

This chain links TRBV30 with TRBJ2-7, with a tentative D call TRBD1 (5 bases). This CDR3 spans 16 amino acids. V was shortened by 0 bases and J by 0 bases, with 15 bases between the two germline ends. CDR1 and CDR2 from the germline V gene are GTSNPN and SVGIG (reference sequence). The CDR3 here is CAWSVRRSGNSYEQYF. CDR3 nucleotide sequence: TGTGCCTGGAGTGTTAGGCGGTCAGGGAACTCCTACGAGCAGTACTTC.